These 29 T cell receptor beta chains were sequenced from one sample in a study of ipilimumab plus nivolumab after autologous stem cell transplantation. Data came from immunoSEQ multiplex PCR; TCRdb stores just in-frame clones and leaves some out. The sample lists roughly 25,000 clones, 86% occurring once. This sample comprised PBMCs, obtained in a trial of ipilimumab plus nivolumab as post-transplant consolidation. These receptors came from a male donor with diffuse large B-cell lymphoma.

The rearrangement joins TRBV2 to TRBJ1-2; D is uncertain. The germline gives CDR1 SNHLY, CDR2 FYNNEI. The V end was cut by 6 bases, the J end by 3 bases, with 11 bases between. The CDR3 runs to 13 residues. The DNA of the CDR3 is TGTGCCAGCAGCCTCTCCCTCTACTATGGCTACACCTTC. Translation gives CASSLSLYYGYTF.

The V call is TRBV7-9, the J call TRBJ2-3; 8 bases line up with TRBD1. CDR1 and CDR2 from the germline V gene are SEHNR and FQNEAQ (reference sequence). Unmatched junction bases numbered 8, after V lost 5 bases and J lost 1 base. This CDR3 comprises 16 residues. CDR3 protein: CASSTWTGPGTDTQYF. The CDR3 DNA reads as TGTGCCAGCAGCACCTGGACAGGGCCCGGCACAGATACGCAGTATTTT.

This rearrangement joins TRBV18 to TRBJ1-3, with D uncertain. The CDR3 length is 13 residues. CDR1 is KGHSH, CDR2 LQKENI, per germline. The ends were cut back, 3 bases at V and 8 bases at J, with 11 bases in the middle. The CDR3 spells CASSPGDGDTIYF. As DNA, the CDR3 is TGTGCCAGCTCACCGGGCGATGGGGACACCATATATTTT.

Remarks on this clone: A read error may produce the germline difference seen at one junction end. The chain combines TRBV7-6 with TRBJ2-7, with a weak D call TRBD1 (6 bases). This CDR3 contains 15 residues. The germline CDR1 and CDR2 sequences are SGHVS and FNYEAQ. CDR3 in amino acids: CASSLGSQGSYEQYF. For the CDR3, the DNA is TGTGCCAGCAGTTTAGGGAGTCAGGGGAGCTACGAGCAGTACTTC. The full variable domain, rest sourced from reference TRBV7-6 and TRBJ2-7, is GAGVSQSPRYKVTKRGQDVALRCDPISGHVSLYWYRQALGQGPEFLTYFNYEAQQDKSGLPNDRFSAERPEGSISTLTIQRTEQRDSAMYRCASSLGSQGSYEQYFGPGTRLTVT.

The J gene is TRBJ2-3, the V gene TRBV5-5; unclear D gene. With 4 bases removed from V and 6 bases from J, the gap between germline ends came to 15 bases. The CDR3 extends over 14 amino acids. Per germline, CDR1 SGHKS and CDR2 YYEKEE (reference sequence). CDR3 DNA: TGTGCCAGCAGCCACGTCCTATTACCGGATACGCAGTATTTT. This translates into CASSHVLLPDTQYF.

The chain combines TRBV27 with TRBJ1-4; TRBD1 might be the D (5 bases). Germline CDR1 and CDR2: MNHEY and SMNVEV (reference sequence). This CDR3 spans 16 amino acids. Between the trimmed V and J ends, which lost 6 bases and 0 bases, there was a span of 14 bases. CDR3 DNA sequence: TGTGCCAGCAGCCCCAGGGCCCTCGCAACTAATGAAAAACTGTTTTTT. Protein product: CASSPRALATNEKLFF. Supplemented by reference TRBV27 and TRBJ1-4, the full variable domain reads EAQVTQNPRYLITVTGKKLTVTCSQNMNHEYMSWYRQDPGLGLRQIYYSMNVEVTDKGDVPEGYKVSRKEKRNFPLILESPSPNQTSLYFCASSPRALATNEKLFFGSGTQLSVL.

The chain is built from TRBV18 and TRBJ1-5; D might be TRBD1 (5 bases). CDR1 and CDR2 from the germline V gene are KGHSH and LQKENI. The CDR3 runs to 18 residues. V was cut by 4 bases and J by 0 bases, with 19 bases left in between. The CDR3 nucleotides are TGTGCCAGCTCACAGGTTCCCTCGGGACCCCATAGCAATCAGCCCCAGCATTTT. Residues: CASSQVPSGPHSNQPQHF.

Concerning this clone itself: Germline is not matched at one junction end, which may reflect a read error. The chain has TRBV7-9 and TRBJ1-2; D may be TRBD1 (6 bases). The germline gives CDR1 SEHNR, CDR2 FQNEAQ (reference sequence). The CDR3 has 12 amino acids. The CDR3 spells CASSLGRGGPLF. CDR3 DNA: TGTGCCAGCAGCTTAGGCAGAGGGGGACCTTTATTC.

This clone came up once. V gene TRBV23-1 combines with J gene TRBJ2-7; 10 bases are a match to TRBD1. TRBV23-1 is placed among ORFs of uncertain function. Losses at the gene ends were 9 bases for V and 4 bases for J; bases not matched to a gene: 6. This CDR3 contains 13 residues. CDR3: CASPTGGRYEQYF. DNA for the CDR3: TGCGCCAGTCCGACAGGGGGCAGGTACGAGCAGTACTTC.

The chain combines TRBV7-3 with TRBJ2-7, with D possibly being TRBD1 (6 bases). V was clipped by 2 bases and J by 3 bases, with 8 bases between them. The CDR3 sequence is 13 residues long. Germline CDR1 SGHTA, CDR2 FQGTGA. The CDR3 region is CASSLSQGYEQYF. As DNA, the CDR3 is TGTGCCAGCAGCTTATCACAGGGCTACGAGCAGTACTTC.

As DNA, the CDR3 is TGTGCCAGCAGGGTTCTGGGGCAGAGACTGGTGCAGTACTTC. Its translation is CASRVLGQRLVQYF. The rearrangement uses TRBV27 and TRBJ2-7, with D perhaps TRBD1 (5 bases). The V end lost 6 bases, the J end lost 9 bases, and 21 bases lay between the germline ends. This CDR3 has 14 amino acids. CDR1 is MNHEY, CDR2 SMNVEV, per germline (reference sequence).

The chain recombines TRBV7-2 with TRBJ2-1; D is unresolved. Trimming took off 1 base at V and 10 bases at J, with 8 bases between the two ends. CDR3 length: 12 residues. The V gene's germline CDR1 is SGHTA and CDR2 FQGNSA. This CDR3 reads CASSLVQTEQFF. The CDR3 DNA reads as TGTGCCAGCAGCTTAGTGCAAACCGAGCAGTTCTTC. The complete variable domain, with remaining parts taken from reference TRBV7-2 and TRBJ2-1, reads GAGVSQSPSNKVTEKGKDVELRCDPISGHTALYWYRQSLGQGLEFLIYFQGNSAPDKSGLPSDRFSAERTGGSVSTLTIQRTQQEDSAVYLCASSLVQTEQFFGPGTRLTVL.

This sequence joins TRBV7-9 and TRBJ2-3; weak D call: TRBD1 (6 bases). This CDR3 comprises 16 residues. Germline lookup yields CDR1 SEHNR and CDR2 FQNEAQ (reference sequence). V was clipped by 6 bases and J by 3 bases, with 19 bases between them. In DNA form, the CDR3 reads TGTGCCAGCAGTAGGACAACAGGGTCGGGTACAGATACGCAGTATTTT. The encoded protein is CASSRTTGSGTDTQYF.

CDR3 DNA: TGTGCCAGCAGTTACCTCCAGGGTGGTTTCACCTTC. Protein: CASSYLQGGFTF. The chain uses TRBV6-5 and TRBJ1-2; D is possibly TRBD1 (5 bases). There are 12 residues in the CDR3. Germline lookup yields CDR1 MNHEY and CDR2 SVGAGI. Trimming stripped 2 bases from V and 13 bases from J, with 14 bases between.

The rearrangement links TRBV21-1 to TRBJ2-7; TRBD1 was called by the table and not checked on the DNA. TRBV21-1 counts as a pseudogene. CDR3 length: 16 amino acids. CDR3 in amino acids: CASSGRPRDMCYEQYF. In nucleotides, the CDR3 is TGTGCCAGCAGCGGTCGCCCTCGGGACATGTGCTACGAGCAGTACTTC.

The V call is TRBV5-3, the J call TRBJ2-7; no clear D. TRBV5-3 is classed as an ORF, of uncertain function. With 4 bases removed from V and 6 bases from J, the gap between germline ends came to 23 bases. CDR3 length equals 16 residues. The CDR3 loop is CARSVRLPEAVGEQYF. The CDR3 DNA reads TGTGCCAGAAGCGTGCGGCTCCCTGAGGCCGTGGGCGAGCAGTACTTC.

The chain joins TRBV6-1 to TRBJ1-6; D is possibly TRBD1 (6 bases). Germline CDR1 is MNHNS and CDR2 is SASEGT. The CDR3 contains 14 residues. V gave up 4 bases and J gave up 7 bases, with 11 bases separating them. CDR3 sequence (DNA): TGTGCCAGCAGTGCACGACAGGTCAATTCACCCCTCCACTTT. It yields the protein CASSARQVNSPLHF.

V is TRBV6-5 and J is TRBJ1-1, with D perhaps TRBD1 (5 bases). Germline V gene sequence: CDR1 MNHEY, CDR2 SVGAGI. This CDR3 is built from 15 residues. Trimming left V 0 bases short and J 4 bases short, with 12 bases between. This CDR3 is CASSYSGGTGTEAFF. DNA of the CDR3: TGTGCCAGCAGTTACTCCGGGGGGACGGGCACTGAAGCTTTCTTT.

As for this clone: Relative to the germline gene, one junction end is altered; a read error may explain this. The chain joins TRBV19 to TRBJ1-2; D is unresolved. Germline V lookup: CDR1 LNHDA, CDR2 SQIVND (reference sequence). There are 10 residues in the CDR3. CDR3 coding DNA: TGTGCGAGTAGGAAGGAAGGCTACACCTTC. Translation gives CASRKEGYTF.

The chain is built from TRBV5-4 and TRBJ1-2; perhaps TRBD1 as D (6 bases). V lost 4 bases and J lost 8, with 21 bases in between. The CDR3 consists of 15 residues. Germline V gives CDR1 SGHNT, CDR2 YYREEE (reference sequence). The CDR3 DNA is TGTGCCAGCAGCCAACGCTATTCGGGGGCTTGGGGCTACACCTTC. Translating gives CASSQRYSGAWGYTF.

This rearrangement joins TRBV19 to TRBJ2-1; 8 nucleotides match TRBD2. Germline values: CDR1 LNHDA, CDR2 SQIVND (reference sequence). This CDR3 has 16 amino acids. Trimming took 3 bases from V and 7 from J; bases not matched to a gene: 11. The CDR3 coding sequence is TGTGCCAGTAGTATCTCGACGGGGGGGCCAAAAAATGAGCAGTTCTTC. Amino acid sequence: CASSISTGGPKNEQFF.

This rearrangement joins TRBV9 to TRBJ2-5, with TRBD2 as a possible D gene (6 bases). CDR1 and CDR2 from the germline V gene are SGDLS and YYNGEE. The CDR3 is 15 residues long. Trimming pared 3 bases from V and 3 bases from J, leaving 15 bases between. The CDR3 spells CASSAAGLTEETQYF. CDR3 bases: TGTGCCAGCAGCGCGGCGGGACTCACGGAAGAGACCCAGTACTTC.

A word on this clone: A junction end diverges from the germline sequence, so it may reflect a read error. The chain employs TRBV4-3 and TRBJ2-1; D gene uncertain. In germline, CDR1 is LGHNA, CDR2 YSLEER. CDR3 length: 16 residues. CDR3 region: CAGSQDLGTAYNEQFF. The CDR3 DNA sequence: TGCGCCGGCAGCCAAGATTTAGGAACGGCCTACAATGAGCAGTTCTTC.

V is TRBV9 and J is TRBJ2-7; no definite D call. Trimming left V 0 bases short and J 6 bases short, with 10 bases between. The CDR3 loop spans 13 amino acids. Germline loops: CDR1 SGDLS, CDR2 YYNGEE. CDR3 DNA sequence: TGTGCCAGCAGCGTAGCGGTGGGTGTCGAGCAGTACTTC. As protein: CASSVAVGVEQYF.

The V and J genes are TRBV6-6 and TRBJ1-5; D gene ambiguous. Trimming took 7 bases from V and 5 from J, leaving 9 bases between them. The CDR3 totals 12 residues. Germline V CDR1 and CDR2: MNHNY, SVGAGI (reference sequence). In DNA form, the CDR3 reads TGTGCCAGCACCCTCAGTGATCAGCCCCAGCATTTT. Its protein is CASTLSDQPQHF.

This rearrangement joins TRBV4-1 to TRBJ2-3, with TRBD2 matching 7 bases. CDR3 length: 17 residues. Germline V lookup: CDR1 MGHRA, CDR2 YSYEKL. With 4 bases clipped from V and 4 bases from J, the junction kept 14 bases outside the gene matches. The chain's CDR3 is CASSLNGGRGGADTQYF. CDR3 nucleotide sequence: TGCGCCAGCAGCCTAAACGGGGGGAGGGGTGGCGCAGATACGCAGTATTTT.

The V gene is TRBV7-9, the J gene TRBJ1-4; a possible D gene is TRBD1 (5 bases). Germline CDR1 SEHNR, CDR2 FQNEAQ (reference sequence). The ends were cut back, 5 bases at V and 4 bases at J, with 17 bases in the middle. This CDR3 is built from 16 residues. In DNA, the CDR3 is TGTGCCAGCAGCCATCCTAAAGGGGAGGATAATGAAAAACTGTTTTTT. It encodes CASSHPKGEDNEKLFF.

The chain uses TRBV7-9 and TRBJ2-5; D might be TRBD1 (6 bases). The CDR3 totals 15 residues. CDR1 SEHNR and CDR2 FQNEAQ come from the germline V gene (reference sequence). V was cut by 4 bases and J by 0 bases, with 12 bases left in between. The chain's CDR3 is CASSSTGTHQETQYF. The DNA for the CDR3 is TGTGCCAGCAGCTCAACCGGGACACACCAAGAGACCCAGTACTTC.

The V gene is TRBV7-6, the J gene TRBJ2-7, with D tentatively TRBD2 (6 bases). The CDR3 consists of 12 residues. Trimming stripped 5 bases from V and 4 bases from J, with 9 bases between. Germline CDR1 SGHVS, CDR2 FNYEAQ. CDR3 DNA sequence: TGTGCCAGCAGCCCAGGAGGGTACGAGCAGTACTTC. Translation gives CASSPGGYEQYF.